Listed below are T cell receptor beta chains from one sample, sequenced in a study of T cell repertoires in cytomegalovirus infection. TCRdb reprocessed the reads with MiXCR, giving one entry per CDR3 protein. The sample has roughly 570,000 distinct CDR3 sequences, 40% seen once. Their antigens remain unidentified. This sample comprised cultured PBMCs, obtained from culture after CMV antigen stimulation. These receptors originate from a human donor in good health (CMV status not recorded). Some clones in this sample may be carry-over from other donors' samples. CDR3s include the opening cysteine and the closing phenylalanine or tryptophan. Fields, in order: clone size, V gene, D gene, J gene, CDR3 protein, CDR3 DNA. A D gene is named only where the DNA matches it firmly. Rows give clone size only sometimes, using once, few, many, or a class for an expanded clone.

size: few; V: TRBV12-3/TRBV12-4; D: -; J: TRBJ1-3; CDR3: CASRLRTGSGNTIYF; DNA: TGTGCCAGCAGACTTCGGACGGGCTCTGGAAACACCATATATTTT
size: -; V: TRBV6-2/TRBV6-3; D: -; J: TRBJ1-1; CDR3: CASSSLAAEAFF; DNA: TGTGCCAGCAGTTCGTTAGCGGCTGAAGCTTTCTTT
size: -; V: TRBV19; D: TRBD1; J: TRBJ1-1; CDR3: CASSITGGSGTEAFF; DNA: TGTGCCAGTAGTATCACAGGGGGCAGTGGGACTGAAGCTTTCTTT
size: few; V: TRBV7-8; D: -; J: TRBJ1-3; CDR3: CASSTTRNTIYF; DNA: TGTGCCAGCAGCACTACACGAAACACCATATATTTT
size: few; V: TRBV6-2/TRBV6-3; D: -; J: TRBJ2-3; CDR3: CASSKSPDLNTDTQYF; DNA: TGTGCCAGCAGTAAATCTCCGGACCTAAACACAGATACGCAGTATTTT
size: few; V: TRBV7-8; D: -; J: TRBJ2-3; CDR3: CASSLFGGAGLTDTQYF; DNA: TGTGCCAGCAGCTTATTCGGTGGGGCGGGGCTCACAGATACGCAGTATTTT
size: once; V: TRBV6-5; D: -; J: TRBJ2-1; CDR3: CASSYETGPDEQFF; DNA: TGTGCCAGCAGTTACGAGACGGGTCCCGACGAGCAGTTCTTC
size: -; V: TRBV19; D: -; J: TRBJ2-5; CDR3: CASSSWNQETQYF; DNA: TGTGCCAGTAGTAGCTGGAACCAAGAGACCCAGTACTTC
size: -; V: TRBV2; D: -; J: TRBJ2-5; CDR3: CASRDAQGAETQYF; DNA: TGTGCCAGCAGGGATGCCCAGGGTGCAGAGACCCAGTACTTC
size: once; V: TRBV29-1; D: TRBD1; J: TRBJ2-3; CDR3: CSVTQGADTQYF; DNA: TGCAGCGTTACACAGGGGGCAGATACGCAGTATTTT
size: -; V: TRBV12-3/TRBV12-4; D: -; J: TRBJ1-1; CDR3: CASSRGIVAFF; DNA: TGTGCCAGCAGTCGAGGGATCGTGGCTTTCTTT